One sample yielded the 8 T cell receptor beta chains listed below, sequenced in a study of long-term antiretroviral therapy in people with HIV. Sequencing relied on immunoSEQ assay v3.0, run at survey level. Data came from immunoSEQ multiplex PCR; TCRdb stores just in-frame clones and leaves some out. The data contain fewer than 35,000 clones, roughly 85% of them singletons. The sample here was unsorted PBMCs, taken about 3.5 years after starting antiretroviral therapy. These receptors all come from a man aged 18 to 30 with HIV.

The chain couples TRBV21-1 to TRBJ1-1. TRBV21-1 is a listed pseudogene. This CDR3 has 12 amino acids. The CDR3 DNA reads TGTGCCAGCAGCAGATTGAACACTGAAGCTTTCTTT. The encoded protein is CASSRLNTEAFF.

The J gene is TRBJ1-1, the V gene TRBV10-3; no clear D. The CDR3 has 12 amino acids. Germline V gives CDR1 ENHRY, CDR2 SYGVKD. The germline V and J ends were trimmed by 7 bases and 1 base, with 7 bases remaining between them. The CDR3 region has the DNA TGTGCCATCACCGACCGGAACACTGAAGCTTTCTTT. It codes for CAITDRNTEAFF.

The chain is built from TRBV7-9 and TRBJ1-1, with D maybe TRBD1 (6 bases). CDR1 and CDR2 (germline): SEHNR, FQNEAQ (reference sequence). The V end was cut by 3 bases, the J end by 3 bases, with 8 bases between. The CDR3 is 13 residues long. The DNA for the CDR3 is TGTGCCAGCAGCTTGAGGGGGGACACTGAAGCTTTCTTT. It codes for CASSLRGDTEAFF. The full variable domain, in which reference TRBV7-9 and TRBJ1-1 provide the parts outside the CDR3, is DTGVSQNPRHKITKRGQNVTFRCDPISEHNRLYWYRQTLGQGPEFLTYFQNEAQLEKSRLLSDRFSAERPKGSFSTLEIQRTEQGDSAMYLCASSLRGDTEAFFGQGTRLTVV.

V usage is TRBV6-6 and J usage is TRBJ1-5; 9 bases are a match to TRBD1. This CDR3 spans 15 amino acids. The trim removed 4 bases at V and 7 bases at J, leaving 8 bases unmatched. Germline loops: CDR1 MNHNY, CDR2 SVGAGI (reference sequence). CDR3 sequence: CASSSGQGEFQPQHF. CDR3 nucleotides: TGTGCCAGCAGTTCGGGACAGGGAGAGTTCCAGCCCCAGCATTTT.

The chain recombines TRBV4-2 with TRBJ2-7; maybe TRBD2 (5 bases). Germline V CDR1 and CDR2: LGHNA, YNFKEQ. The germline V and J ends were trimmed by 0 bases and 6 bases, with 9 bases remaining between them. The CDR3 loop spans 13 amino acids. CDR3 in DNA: TGTGCCAGCAGCCAAGATCGCGGGTTCGAGCAGTACTTC. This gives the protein CASSQDRGFEQYF.

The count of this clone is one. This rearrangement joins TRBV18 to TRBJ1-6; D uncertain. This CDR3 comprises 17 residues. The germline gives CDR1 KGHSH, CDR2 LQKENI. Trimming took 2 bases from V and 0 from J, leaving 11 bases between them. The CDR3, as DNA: TGTGCCAGCTCACCATCGGGCGTTCTCTCCTATAATTCACCCCTCCACTTT. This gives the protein CASSPSGVLSYNSPLHF.

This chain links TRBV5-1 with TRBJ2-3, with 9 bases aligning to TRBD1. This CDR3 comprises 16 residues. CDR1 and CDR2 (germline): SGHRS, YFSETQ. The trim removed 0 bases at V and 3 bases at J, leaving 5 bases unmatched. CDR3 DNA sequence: TGCGCCAGCAGCTTGGCTCCGGGACAGGGAACAGATACGCAGTATTTT. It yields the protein CASSLAPGQGTDTQYF. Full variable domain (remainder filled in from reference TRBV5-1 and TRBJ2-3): KAGVTQTPRYLIKTRGQQVTLSCSPISGHRSVSWYQQTPGQGLQFLFEYFSETQRNKGNFPGRFSGRQFSNSRSEMNVSTLELGDSALYLCASSLAPGQGTDTQYFGPGTRLTVL.

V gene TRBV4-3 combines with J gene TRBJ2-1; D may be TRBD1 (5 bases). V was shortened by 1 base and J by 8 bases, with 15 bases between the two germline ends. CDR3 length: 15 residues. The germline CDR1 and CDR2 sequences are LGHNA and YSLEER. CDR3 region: CASSQALGQSDEQFF. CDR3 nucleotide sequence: TGCGCCAGCAGCCAAGCCTTGGGGCAAAGCGATGAGCAGTTCTTC.